Listed below are T cell receptor beta chains from one sample, sequenced in a study of HIV-infected patients and healthy controls. MiXCR, applied by TCRdb to the 5' RACE reads, yields one record per CDR3 protein. Of 9,500 to 15,000 distinct CDR3 sequences listed, 9.3% are singletons. The material was blood, obtained before antiretroviral therapy. The source is an adult with HIV infection. The donor label of this sample is uncertain. Both conserved end residues are part of each CDR3. A D gene is named only where the DNA matches it firmly. Clone size is given for some rows only: seen once, a few or many times, or a class if the clone is expanded.

V	size	J	D	DNA	CDR3
TRBV12-3/TRBV12-4	many	TRBJ1-2	-	TGTGCCAGCAGTTCCCCCGGCGGGGAAGGCGGCTATGGCTACACCTTC	CASSSPGGEGGYGYTF
TRBV11-3	many	TRBJ1-4	-	TGTGCCAGCAGCGGCGAGGGGCAGGGTGGGGAAAAACTGTTTTTT	CASSGEGQGGEKLFF
TRBV14	many	TRBJ2-7	TRBD2	TGTGCCAGCAGCAGAACGGGACTAGCGGGAGAGAGGGGATACTACGAGCAGTACTTC	CASSRTGLAGERGYYEQYF
TRBV3-1	many	TRBJ2-2	-	TGTGCCAGCAGCCAAGAGGGCAGGGGATCCAAGCTGTTTTTT	CASSQEGRGSKLFF
TRBV7-9	many	TRBJ1-2	-	TGTGCCAGCAGATATACCGGGACATCCGGGGATGGCTACACCTTC	CASRYTGTSGDGYTF
TRBV6-1	-	TRBJ1-6	TRBD1	TGTGCCAGCTATCAGGACTACAGGGGAGGGAATTCACCCCTCCACTTT	CASYQDYRGGNSPLHF
TRBV7-2	many	TRBJ2-1	TRBD2	TGTGCCAGCAGCCCCCGGGGCGGGGGGGAGAATGAGCAGTTCTTC	CASSPRGGGENEQFF
TRBV6-2/TRBV6-3	few	TRBJ2-1	TRBD1	TGTGCCAGCACCTCCTACGACAGGGGAAACAATGAGCAGTTTTTC	CASTSYDRGNNEQFF
TRBV7-6	large	TRBJ2-7	-	TGTGCCAGCAGCTTAGCGGGCGGCTACGAGCAGTACTTC	CASSLAGGYEQYF
TRBV27	-	TRBJ2-3	TRBD2	TGTGCCAGCAGCACGATAGCGGGGGGGCGGGGAGATACGCAGTATTTT	CASSTIAGGRGDTQYF
TRBV27	many	TRBJ2-2	-	TGTGCCAGCGGAGGGGAACAGGTTGGCGGGGAGCTGTTTTTT	CASGGEQVGGELFF
TRBV12-3/TRBV12-4	many	TRBJ1-5	-	TGTGCCAGCAGTTTACGTCGGCTGGATAGCAATCAGCCCCAGCATTTT	CASSLRRLDSNQPQHF
TRBV29-1	many	TRBJ2-1	-	TGCAGCGTTGCGGGGTTCGACAATGAGCAGTTCTTC	CSVAGFDNEQFF
TRBV12-3/TRBV12-4	many	TRBJ2-1	-	TGTGCCAGCAGTCCATTCCTGCGCGAGAGGGTCAATGAGCAGTTCTTC	CASSPFLRERVNEQFF
TRBV6-4	many	TRBJ1-1	-	TGTGCCAGCAGTGAACAGGCAGGCACTGAAGCTTTCTTT	CASSEQAGTEAFF
TRBV5-6	many	TRBJ2-4	TRBD1	TGTGCCAGCAGCTTGGAACAGGGGGCAAACATTCAGTACTTC	CASSLEQGANIQYF
TRBV20-1	-	TRBJ2-1	-	TGCAGTGCTAGGGTCCGGGACTCGTACAATGAGCAGTTCTTC	CSARVRDSYNEQFF
TRBV10-3	-	TRBJ1-2	-	TGTGCCATCAGTGAGCCGGGCAGCTATGGCTACACCTTC	CAISEPGSYGYTF
TRBV6-2/TRBV6-3	many	TRBJ2-6	TRBD1	TGTGCCAGCAGTCCAGACAGGGGTGATTGGGCTGGGGCCAACGTCCTGACTTTC	CASSPDRGDWAGANVLTF
TRBV7-2	many	TRBJ2-4	TRBD2	TGTGCCAGCAGCTTAGTGGGGGGCGGGGGGCCCAAAAACATTCAGTACTTC	CASSLVGGGGPKNIQYF
TRBV7-2	many	TRBJ1-5	-	TGTGCCAGCAGCTTAGAATGGGCAGGGCCCAGCAATCAGCCCCAGCATTTT	CASSLEWAGPSNQPQHF
TRBV5-4	-	TRBJ2-3	-	TGTGCCAGCAGCTTACTTTCCGGGAGCATAGATACGCAGTATTTT	CASSLLSGSIDTQYF
TRBV2	-	TRBJ2-3	-	TGTGCCAGCAGTTCTCTAGGGTCCACAGATACGCAGTATTTT	CASSSLGSTDTQYF
TRBV5-6	many	TRBJ1-6	-	TGTGCCAGCAGCTTAAGCGGCAGGGGCTCTGCTTCACCCCTCCACTTT	CASSLSGRGSASPLHF
TRBV6-1	-	TRBJ2-1	TRBD1	TGTGCCAGCAGTGTTCGGACAGGGGACGTCTATGAGCAGTTCTTC	CASSVRTGDVYEQFF
TRBV19	many	TRBJ1-5	-	TGTGCCAGTAGCTTCATTCCCGGGACCCTTAAGAATCAGCCCCAGCATTTT	CASSFIPGTLKNQPQHF
TRBV9	many	TRBJ2-2	-	TGTGCCAGCAGCGTAGGGCAGAACACCGGGGAGCTGTTTTTT	CASSVGQNTGELFF
TRBV7-2	many	TRBJ2-3	TRBD2	TGTGCCAGCCTTCCACAGCGGGGGGGCACAGATACGCAGTATTTT	CASLPQRGGTDTQYF
TRBV7-8	many	TRBJ2-1	-	TGTGCCAGCAGCTTAGGGTCGAGGATCGATGAGCAGTTCTTC	CASSLGSRIDEQFF
TRBV6-2/TRBV6-3	-	TRBJ1-1	-	TGTGCCAGCAGTTTTCAGGACACTGAAGCTTTCTTT	CASSFQDTEAFF
TRBV30	many	TRBJ2-3	-	TGTGCCTGGAGGCCGGGGACTGATACGCAGTATTTT	CAWRPGTDTQYF